This T cell receptor beta chain derives from a study of T cell responses to AZD1222 COVID-19 vaccine. Across the whole study: Pooling was applied to second doses at about 4 or about 12 weeks. Study-wide results and caveats: It was only after the peak T cell response that any repertoires were sampled. A mostly white British donor set with more females was recruited, and clonal diversity was possibly underestimated. Spike was spanned by vaccine-associated CD4 TCRs, with dominance at 160-218 and 743-854.

This CDR3 contains 16 residues. Between the trimmed V and J ends, which lost 1 base and 3 bases, there was a span of 13 bases. CDR1 LNHDA and CDR2 SQIVND come from the germline V gene (reference sequence). Clones were sequenced by immunoSEQ multiplex PCR, and TCRdb holds only the in-frame ones, with some missing. Of over 100,000 clones listed, more than 85% are singletons. Concerning this clone: Its antigen is undetermined.

This rearrangement joins TRBV19 to TRBJ1-5, with TRBD1 as a possible D gene (5 bases). This material consisted of peripheral blood, taken on day 0 of AZD1222 vaccination. This clonotype originated in an adult in good health. The CDR3 spells CASSIGGPGNNQPQHF. As DNA, the CDR3 is TGTGCCAGTAGTATAGGAGGACCAGGGAACAATCAGCCCCAGCATTTT.